The table lists the clone carrying this TCR beta chain with a few counts. What it recognizes is unknown. RNA transcripts were the template, and TCR beta CDR3 regions were amplified from them. Second-round multiplex PCR followed a first-round RT-PCR using HTBI primers. TCRdb itself ran the multiplex PCR reads through MiXCR, one entry per CDR3 protein. The table shows about 700,000 distinct CDR3 sequences, with 35% to 50% occurring only once. The length of the CDR3 is 16 residues. The V segment lost 4 bases and the J segment 1 base; nucleotides outside the gene matches: 7. Germline lookup yields CDR1 LNHDA and CDR2 SQIVND (reference sequence). These data originate in a study of Graves' ophthalmopathy and Graves' hyperthyroidism. The study, taken as a whole, reports: With around 88% sensitivity and less than 83% specificity, a 13-signature model separated ophthalmopathy from stable hyperthyroidism. Also, most clonotypes expanded in the thyroid above 0.001 frequency appeared in blood.

Patients with other autoimmune diseases, uncontrolled infections, pregnancy or lactation were excluded. Clinical symptoms, serum thyroxine, TRAb, thyroid ultrasound and orbital computed tomography determined diagnosis. This receptor was obtained from an adult man with Graves' ophthalmopathy. This chain joins TRBV19 and TRBJ1-5; 7 bases map to TRBD1. The sample consisted of peripheral blood. This CDR3 is CASSNRQGRSNQPQHF. The CDR3 nucleotides read TGTGCCAGTAGTAACCGACAGGGTAGAAGCAATCAGCCCCAGCATTTT.